The next 3 T cell receptor beta chains were all read from a single sample in a study of shared clonotypes between healthy human individuals. Method: immunoSEQ multiplex PCR; TCRdb's copy keeps in-frame clones and lacks some. Of fewer than 700,000 clones detected, 85% to 95% appear once; the ten largest clones hold approximately 0.11%. In the naive CD8 group, cells lacked CD45RO and were positively selected for CCR7, so terminally differentiated effector memory CD45RA+ cells were left out. Source material: naive CD8+ T cells sorted from blood. The receptors shown here come from a woman in her twenties or thirties in good health.

This clone was detected once. This sequence joins TRBV28 and TRBJ1-1; tentatively, D is TRBD1 (5 bases). Germline V CDR1 and CDR2: MDHEN, SYDVKM. The CDR3 runs to 13 residues. The V gene lost 7 bases and the J gene lost 2 bases, with 11 bases spanning the gap. The CDR3 here is CASKIGQNTEAFF. The DNA of the CDR3 is TGTGCCAGCAAGATCGGACAAAACACTGAAGCTTTCTTT. The full variable domain, in which reference TRBV28 and TRBJ1-1 provide the parts outside the CDR3, is DVKVTQSSRYLVKRTGEKVFLECVQDMDHENMFWYRQDPGLGLRLIYFSYDVKMKEKGDIPEGYSVSREKKERFSLILESASTNQTSMYLCASKIGQNTEAFFGQGTRLTVV.

The chain is built from TRBV15 and TRBJ1-1; D unresolved. The CDR3 spans 13 residues. The germline V and J ends were trimmed by 4 bases and 5 bases, with 11 bases remaining between them. Germline values: CDR1 LNHNV, CDR2 YYDKDF (reference sequence). CDR3: CATSKVEWTEAFF. CDR3 nucleotides: TGTGCCACCAGCAAAGTGGAGTGGACTGAAGCTTTCTTT.

This chain connects TRBV5-1 to TRBJ2-1, with D perhaps matching TRBD1 (6 bases). The CDR3 totals 15 residues. The germline V gene encodes CDR1 SGHRS and CDR2 YFSETQ. V was shortened by 4 bases and J by 4 bases, with 15 bases between the two germline ends. The CDR3 DNA follows: TGCGCCAGCAGCCCGGACAGCCACCTATACAATGAGCAGTTCTTC. It codes for CASSPDSHLYNEQFF. The full variable domain, its missing parts supplied by reference TRBV5-1 and TRBJ2-1, is KAGVTQTPRYLIKTRGQQVTLSCSPISGHRSVSWYQQTPGQGLQFLFEYFSETQRNKGNFPGRFSGRQFSNSRSEMNVSTLELGDSALYLCASSPDSHLYNEQFFGPGTRLTVL.